The next 3 T cell receptor beta chains were all read from a single sample in a study of blood T cell repertoires in COVID-19. The table came from immunoSEQ multiplex PCR; TCRdb's copy has only in-frame clones and leaves some out. The sample holds over 100,000 clones, 84% seen once. The sequencing sample was made of peripheral blood. The receptors originated from a man in his 60s with acute or convalescent COVID-19.

This chain uses TRBV19 with TRBJ2-3; 7 nucleotides align to TRBD2. With 4 bases clipped from V and 6 bases from J, the junction kept 7 bases outside the gene matches. Germline V gene data show CDR1 as LNHDA and CDR2 as SQIVND (reference sequence). The CDR3 length is 14 residues. The chain's CDR3 is CASSRAGEGDTQYF. Written as DNA, the CDR3 is TGTGCCAGTAGTAGGGCGGGAGAGGGCGATACGCAGTATTTT.

V gene TRBV5-4 combines with J gene TRBJ2-1, with 9 bases fitting TRBD2. This CDR3 has 14 residues. The V and J ends lost 3 bases and 6 bases, in that order; junction bases with no gene match: 4. CDR1 and CDR2 (germline): SGHNT, YYREEE (reference sequence). In nucleotides, the CDR3 is TGTGCCAGCAGCTACGGGACTAGCATCAATGAGCAGTTCTTC. It encodes CASSYGTSINEQFF.

The CDR3 sequence is CASSLKAGRDTEAFF. The CDR3 nucleotides are TGCGCCAGCAGCTTGAAGGCAGGGAGGGACACTGAAGCTTTCTTT. The chain joins TRBV5-1 to TRBJ1-1, with a possible D match to TRBD1 (5 bases). Trimming stripped 1 base from V and 3 bases from J, with 13 bases between. The CDR3 has 15 residues. Germline V gene data show CDR1 as SGHRS and CDR2 as YFSETQ.